The clone carrying this T cell receptor beta chain was counted between two and nine times. These data belong to a study of T-cell memory formation after mild COVID-19. MiXCR, run by TCRdb on the 5' RACE reads, gives a single entry per CDR3 protein. The sample carries 250,000 or so distinct CDR3 sequences, 15% to 20% recorded once. The receptor comes from a man aged 18 to 29 who had mild COVID-19 (a few samples of this study predate the infection). Cell type and time point are not known. Sample: PBMCs or a T cell subset sorted from them (not recorded which).

CDR3 in amino acids: CASSLGPSGGNETQYF. As DNA, the CDR3 is TGCGCCAGCAGCTTGGGTCCTAGCGGGGGGAATGAGACCCAGTACTTC. This chain connects TRBV5-1 to TRBJ2-5; 11 bases align to TRBD2. Germline values: CDR1 SGHRS, CDR2 YFSETQ. This CDR3 has 16 amino acids. Germline trimming cut 0 bases from V and 5 bases from J; bases unmatched to any gene: 6.